This TCR beta chain was sequenced in a study of CD8 T cells in ankylosing spondylitis. MiXCR was run by TCRdb on the 5' RACE reads, yielding one entry per CDR3 protein. The sample holds around 250,000 distinct CDR3 sequences, roughly 10% seen once. Material: blood, either unsorted or a sorted T cell fraction (not recorded which). The clonotype comes from a male donor with ankylosing spondylitis or in good health (not recorded which).

The CDR3 DNA sequence: TGTGCCAGCAGTTTACATAGGGCACCCCTCCACTTT. This codes for CASSLHRAPLHF. The rearrangement links TRBV12-3 or TRBV12-4 to TRBJ1-6; D remains unclear. The ends were cut back, 2 bases at V and 11 bases at J, with 7 bases in the middle. The CDR3 spans 12 residues.